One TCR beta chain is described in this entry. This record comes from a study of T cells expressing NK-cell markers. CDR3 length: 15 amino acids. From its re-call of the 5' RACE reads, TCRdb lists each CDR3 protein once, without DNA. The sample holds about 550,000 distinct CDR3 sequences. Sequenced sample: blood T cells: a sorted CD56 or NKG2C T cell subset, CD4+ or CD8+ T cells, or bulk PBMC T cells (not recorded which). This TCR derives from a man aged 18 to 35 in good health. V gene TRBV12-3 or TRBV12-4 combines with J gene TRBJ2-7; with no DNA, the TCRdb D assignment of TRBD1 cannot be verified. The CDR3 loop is CASSFLGGGKNEQYF.